The present TCR beta chain was sequenced within a study of T cell responses to AZD1222 COVID-19 vaccine. Study-wide results and caveats: Clonal diversity was possibly underestimated, and white British individuals and females predominated among donors. Repertoires were sampled only after the peak T cell response. Reports say nearly half of spike-specific TCRs go after unmutated variant regions.

This clone was detected once. Its antigen is undetermined. Method: immunoSEQ multiplex PCR; TCRdb's copy keeps in-frame clones and lacks some. The sample has over 150,000 clones, approximately 94% seen once; the top ten hold roughly 1.7%. Trimming took off 2 bases at V and 4 bases at J, with 14 bases between the two ends. CDR3 length: 15 amino acids. Germline CDR1 is SGHTA and CDR2 is FQGNSA. The receptor's source is an adult who received the AZD1222 COVID-19 vaccine. This sequence joins TRBV7-2 and TRBJ1-2; unclear D gene. The sample here was peripheral blood, taken 28 days after the second AZD1222 dose. The CDR3 DNA sequence: TGTGCCAGCAGCTTAAGCACAGCTAGCCTCTATGGCTACACCTTC. It specifies CASSLSTASLYGYTF.